This is a list of T cell receptor beta chains from one sample in a study of blood T cell repertoires in COVID-19. Assay: immunoSEQ multiplex PCR; the TCRdb copy retains only in-frame clones and omits some. The sample consists of 100,000 or so clones, around four fifths of them appearing once. Sequencing input: peripheral blood. The receptors were gathered from a man between 65 and 79 years old with active or convalescent COVID-19. Both conserved end residues are part of each CDR3.

j_call,v_call,cdr3_aa
TRBJ1-3,TRBV13,CASSVGAGGGDTIYF
TRBJ1-2,TRBV19,CASKTTGTNYGYTF
TRBJ2-1,TRBV21-1,CASSPREGAWEQFF
TRBJ2-1,TRBV28,CASSLLGAYNEQFF
TRBJ1-2,TRBV27,CAVGQGGYGYTF
TRBJ2-6,TRBV4-2,CASSQGISGANVLTF
TRBJ1-6,TRBV9,CASSVGSGNNSPLHF
TRBJ2-5,TRBV28,CASGGRETQYF
TRBJ2-3,TRBV11-3,CASSLTGSTDTQYF
TRBJ2-1,TRBV28,CAITGTSELNEQFF
TRBJ1-4,TRBV19,CASSIAGPTDLNEKLFF
TRBJ1-2,TRBV6-5,CASGRDLHYGYTF
TRBJ1-1,TRBV3-1/TRBV3-2,CASSQAGGFSEAFF
TRBJ2-2,TRBV25-1,CASSEEGEVGELFF
TRBJ1-6,TRBV7-2,CASSSRPFGDSPLHF
TRBJ1-2,TRBV24-1,CATSDTRQGGPFGYTF
TRBJ1-5,TRBV9,CASSVEGAGDQPQHF
TRBJ2-5,TRBV24-1,CATSSVTGMTQYF
TRBJ1-1,TRBV19,CASSEDRVGIAFF
TRBJ1-5,TRBV7-8,CASSDRTGGNQPQHF
TRBJ2-2,TRBV3-1/TRBV3-2,CASSQEKVTSGGRTGELFF
TRBJ1-2,TRBV9,CASTPEGRGDYGYTF
TRBJ1-5,TRBV18,CASSPGQGLQPQHF
TRBJ2-3,TRBV7-7,CASSLSTVGTDTQYF
TRBJ2-7,TRBV7-2,CASSSRTSGSPYEQYF
TRBJ1-2,TRBV6-5,CASSTGQGKYGYTF
TRBJ2-5,TRBV7-7,CASSIEGTALETQYF
TRBJ2-3,TRBV30,CAWSPSGGVTDTQYF
TRBJ2-1,TRBV29-1,CSVRQGSYNEQFF
TRBJ1-5,TRBV7-8,CASRLGASNQPQHF
TRBJ2-5,TRBV4-2,CASSQDGGTGGETQYF
TRBJ2-7,TRBV6-6,CASSYSVDSYEQYF
TRBJ2-7,TRBV7-2,CASSLMGTGNEQYF
TRBJ1-4,TRBV6-1,CASSESTAYNEKLFF
TRBJ1-4,TRBV6-2/TRBV6-3,CASSSRRGRDEKLFF
TRBJ2-1,TRBV20-1,CSASRGGTGNNEQFF
TRBJ2-1,TRBV6-6,CASSYSGAAYNEQFF
TRBJ1-3,TRBV7-6,CASSPYPGGTGETIYF
TRBJ2-3,TRBV13,CASSRYRDRGTDTQYF
TRBJ1-2,TRBV7-2,CASSLSGVGNYGYTF
TRBJ2-1,TRBV3-1/TRBV3-2,CASSQVFNNEQFF
TRBJ1-3,TRBV6-1,CASSVGRFLNSGNTIYF
TRBJ1-1,TRBV7-8,CASSLDPTGPNTEAFF
TRBJ1-4,TRBV5-1,CASTPNRGPNEKLFF
TRBJ2-1,TRBV5-4,CASSLHSAGRNDNEQFF